The entry that follows covers one T cell receptor beta chain sequence. No antigen is known for it. The donors belonged to the approximately 120-subject validation cohort, separate from the roughly 650-subject first cohort. Trimming removed 2 bases from V and 10 bases from J, with 16 bases in between. This CDR3 contains 14 residues. Germline values: CDR1 MNHNS, CDR2 SASEGT. The data belong to a study of cytomegalovirus exposure and HLA in healthy donors. Profiling relied on immunoSEQ multiplex PCR, and the TCRdb table lists in-frame clones only, not all of them. This sample has roughly 170,000 clones, with around 82% found just once. Study-level results: Reports showed the classifier diagnosing cytomegalovirus status with high specificity and sensitivity.

The sequencing sample was made of PBMCs. This chain uses TRBV6-1 with TRBJ2-3; D possibly corresponds to TRBD1 (6 bases). This receptor was obtained from a woman aged 18-30 years in good health and CMV-seropositive. For the CDR3, the DNA is TGTGCCAGCAGTGAATTAGGGGGACCGTACGCGCAGTATTTT. Its translation: CASSELGGPYAQYF.